These T cell receptor beta chains were read from a single sample in a study of T-cell reconstitution after alpha-beta-depleted transplantation in children. Each CDR3 protein is one row after TCRdb ran MiXCR on the PCR reads. The sample holds around 480,000 distinct CDR3 sequences; about 30% are singletons and the top ten take 2% to 3%. The sample consisted of PBMCs from the stem cell graft donor, taken from the stem cell graft. These TCRs come from a human donor who donated a stem cell graft to a child with aplastic anemia. The conserved cysteine and the conserved F or W are not part of the CDR3 here.

V gene	J gene	CDR3 protein
TRBV5-1	TRBJ1-1	ASSARQGSNTEAF
TRBV5-1	TRBJ1-1	ASSLEGSGDSKAF
TRBV28	TRBJ2-5	ASTLGTSGTLGETQY
TRBV4-1	TRBJ1-5	ASSHDQGQPQH
TRBV7-9	TRBJ1-2	ASSLSGEAYSHGYT
TRBV28	TRBJ2-1	ASSNPSGSYNEQF
TRBV18	TRBJ2-1	ASSPPGQGTYNEQF
TRBV29-1	TRBJ2-2	SGDVGGTGELF
TRBV7-2	TRBJ1-5	ASGWGAGQPQH
TRBV19	TRBJ2-1	ASSKGLAGVNEQF
TRBV7-2	TRBJ1-2	ASSGRGTAYGYT
TRBV10-3	TRBJ1-2	AIRTGGYGYT
TRBV19	TRBJ2-3	ASSPTGTSSVPTDTQY
TRBV6-5	TRBJ2-5	ASSYASGSMKETQY
TRBV5-1	TRBJ2-5	ASSHGEAWETQY
TRBV24-1	TRBJ1-6	ATREGDENSPLH
TRBV9	TRBJ2-7	ASSLKLGAEQY
TRBV18	TRBJ1-2	ASSPIGGRTYGDGYT
TRBV12-5	TRBJ2-2	ASGASTGAGELF
TRBV18	TRBJ1-5	ASSPDFQRQPQH
TRBV24-1	TRBJ2-3	ATSDLYTQY
TRBV6-4	TRBJ2-5	ASSRTAQETQY
TRBV20-1	TRBJ2-3	SAGGPGHERN
TRBV27	TRBJ2-2	ASSFSVAAPNTGELF
TRBV5-1	TRBJ2-6	ASSLLISGTEPYKTSGANVLT
TRBV30	TRBJ1-5	AWSGTVDQPQH
TRBV24-1	TRBJ2-2	ATSDSTGGAGELF
TRBV7-8	TRBJ1-5	ASSHQEDRQPQH
TRBV24-1	TRBJ2-5	ATSAALQETQY
TRBV12-3/TRBV12-4	TRBJ2-4	ASSWRVPKNIQY
TRBV7-9	TRBJ2-3	ASRGGTGHPDTQY
TRBV5-1	TRBJ2-2	ASRNTGDTGELF
TRBV9	TRBJ2-3	ASSVDTDTQY
TRBV5-4	TRBJ2-3	ASSLASVSATDTQY
TRBV7-2	TRBJ2-5	ASSLGGRGETQY
TRBV30	TRBJ2-5	AWSPIAVQETQY
TRBV9	TRBJ2-1	ASSAGGAGVVEF
TRBV10-3	TRBJ2-1	AISDRDSSYNEQF
TRBV9	TRBJ1-1	ASSVDQGRTEAF
TRBV7-9	TRBJ1-5	ASSASTGTENQPQH
TRBV7-2	TRBJ2-1	ASSHGSATPVEQF
TRBV7-8	TRBJ2-1	ASSSTTGFSSYNEQF
TRBV6-1	TRBJ2-1	ASSHSLFRVAGPYNEQF
TRBV19	TRBJ2-2	ASSNPMYKNTGELF
TRBV12-3/TRBV12-4	TRBJ2-1	ASLRGPGTRSREQF
TRBV9	TRBJ1-4	ASSVGGAEKLF
TRBV11-2	TRBJ2-1	ASSLDPWTGPSYNEQF
TRBV30	TRBJ1-2	AWSVGGDNYGYT
TRBV11-1	TRBJ1-4	ASSPLSRGEKLF
TRBV29-1	TRBJ2-7	SVVGDSPYEQY
TRBV6-1	TRBJ1-4	ASTDSLGGETNEKLF
TRBV30	TRBJ2-1	AWRELREGSYNEQF
TRBV20-1	TRBJ1-1	SAIGQGWRNTEAF
TRBV20-1	TRBJ2-7	SARDRRERYEQY
TRBV7-2	TRBJ2-7	ASSLGERERPY
TRBV5-1	TRBJ2-1	ASNILTAGNEQF